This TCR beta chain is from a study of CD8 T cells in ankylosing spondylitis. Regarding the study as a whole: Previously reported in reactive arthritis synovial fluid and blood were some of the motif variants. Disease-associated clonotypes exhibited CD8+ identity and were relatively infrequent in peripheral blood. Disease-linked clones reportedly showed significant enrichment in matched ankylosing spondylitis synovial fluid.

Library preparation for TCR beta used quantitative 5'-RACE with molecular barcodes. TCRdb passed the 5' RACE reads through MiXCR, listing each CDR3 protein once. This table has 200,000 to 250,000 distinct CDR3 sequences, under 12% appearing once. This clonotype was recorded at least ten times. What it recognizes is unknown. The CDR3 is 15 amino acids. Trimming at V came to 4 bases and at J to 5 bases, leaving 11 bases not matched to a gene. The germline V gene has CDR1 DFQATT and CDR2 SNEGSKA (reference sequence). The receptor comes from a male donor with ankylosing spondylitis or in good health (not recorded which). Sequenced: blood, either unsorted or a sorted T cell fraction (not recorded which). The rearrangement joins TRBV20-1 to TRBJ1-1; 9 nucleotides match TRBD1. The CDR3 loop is CSAKTGGVLWTEAFF. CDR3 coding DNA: TGCAGTGCTAAGACAGGGGGGGTCCTATGGACTGAAGCTTTCTTT.